This T cell receptor (beta chain) comes out of a study of T cells after yellow fever vaccination. The overall study: Preparation of fractions with low cell numbers was performed using SMART-Seq v4 Ultra Low Input.

Researchers made TCR cDNA using 5'RACE template switching, and this step added a universal primer site and UMIs. TCRdb reprocessed the 5' RACE reads with MiXCR, giving one entry per CDR3 protein. The repertoire holds roughly 500,000 distinct CDR3 sequences, with under 25% as singletons. There are a few counts of this clonotype. The V end was cut by 0 bases, the J end by 4 bases, with 3 bases between. The CDR3 runs to 12 residues. From germline, CDR1 is SGHRS and CDR2 YFSETQ. The specimen was PBMCs, collected 15 days after the yellow fever booster vaccination. J is TRBJ2-3 and V is TRBV5-1, with D hard to call. The clonotype was recovered from a man aged 30-40 years who received the YFV17D yellow fever vaccine. The CDR3 region is CASSLESDTQYF. In nucleotides, the CDR3 is TGCGCCAGCAGCTTGGAGTCAGATACGCAGTATTTT.